This TCR beta chain was documented in a study of T cell repertoires in cytomegalovirus infection. About the study: Public TCR beta signatures marked donors with CMV infection and the matching HLA.

From germline, CDR1 is MDHEN and CDR2 SYDVKM. This CDR3 contains 12 residues. Between the trimmed V and J ends, which lost 6 bases and 6 bases, there was a span of 11 bases. MiXCR was run by TCRdb on the reads, yielding one entry per CDR3 protein. The table has around 740,000 distinct CDR3 sequences, 35% to 45% seen once. The TCR sequence derives from a human donor in good health (CMV status not recorded). Some clones in this sample may be carry-over from other donors' samples. The sequencing input was PBMCs. V and J are TRBV28 and TRBJ1-2; D gene unclear. CDR3 bases: TGTGCCAGCAGGTCTCCTTCTGATGGCTACACCTTC. It encodes CASRSPSDGYTF.